Included here is one TCR beta chain sequence, with context. Antigen specificity is unknown. The data derive from a study of T cell repertoires in cytomegalovirus infection. Study at large: From public TCR beta signatures came an indication of both CMV infection and matching HLA type. General study findings and limits: Individuals carrying CMV plus the relevant HLA were identified by cumulative frequency of public TCR beta families. In two of eight donors, the top clonotype was HLA-C-restricted CMV-specific.

MiXCR was run by TCRdb on the reads, yielding one entry per CDR3 protein. In the table there are roughly 700,000 distinct CDR3 sequences, around 31% of which are singletons. V lost 3 bases and J lost 4; bases outside the gene matches: 6. CDR1 is SGHVS and CDR2 is FNYEAQ in the germline V gene. The CDR3 runs to 16 residues. This clonotype was sampled from a human donor in good health (CMV status not recorded). Some clones in this sample may be carry-over from other donors' samples. The genes are TRBV7-6 and TRBJ1-6, with 7 nucleotides matching TRBD1. The sample here was cultured PBMCs, taken from culture after CMV antigen stimulation. CDR3 amino acids: CASSLSRGEYNSPLHF. CDR3 DNA sequence: TGTGCCAGCAGCTTGTCCAGGGGGGAATATAATTCACCCCTCCACTTT.